One and the same sample provided the 9 T cell receptor beta chains below, sequenced in a study of T-cell memory formation after mild COVID-19 (dated by TCRdb to the early 2020s). To prepare the library, 5' RACE was applied. The reads were generated on an Illumina NovaSeq 6000. The raw public data were reprocessed by TCRdb itself: fastp quality trimming at Q25, MiXCR clonotype calling, in-frame beta chains only. Here each entry gathers all rows of one CDR3 protein and keeps the most common genes and DNA. This sample lists approximately 260,000 distinct CDR3 sequences; approximately 15% were detected once. Of the sample, around a fifth falls within the top ten clones. Sequencing was done on a sample of PBMCs or a T cell subset sorted from them (not recorded which). Receptors originate from a man aged 18 to 30 who had mild COVID-19 (a few samples of this study predate the infection). The sample titles of this study are shuffled in the database, so cell type and time point are left out; the donor was told from shared clones.

This clonotype has a count of ten or more. The chain links TRBV6-4 to TRBJ2-1, with D possibly matching TRBD2 (7 bases). Trimming removed 5 bases from V and 10 bases from J, with 12 bases in between. Germline CDR1 MRHNA, CDR2 SNTAGT. CDR3 length: 12 amino acids. Written as DNA, the CDR3 is TGTGCCAGCAGTCCACAGGGAGGGGAGCAGTTCTTC. Residues: CASSPQGGEQFF.

In its sample, this clonotype was seen a few times. The chain joins TRBV4-1 to TRBJ2-7; D might be TRBD2 (5 bases). The V gene's germline CDR1 is MGHRA and CDR2 YSYEKL. Between the trimmed V and J ends, which lost 4 bases and 3 bases, there was a span of 16 bases. The CDR3 is 15 residues long. Written as DNA, the CDR3 is TGCGCCAGCAGCCCAAACGGGGTAGTGGTCTACGAGCAGTACTTC. It yields the protein CASSPNGVVVYEQYF.

The chain combines TRBV19 with TRBJ1-1; unclear D gene. The V end lost 2 bases, the J end lost 1 base, and 5 bases lay between the germline ends. Per germline, CDR1 LNHDA and CDR2 SQIVND (reference sequence). The CDR3 sequence is 13 residues long. The DNA for the CDR3 is TGTGCCAGTAGTATAAACGGGAACACTGAAGCTTTCTTT. Residues: CASSINGNTEAFF.

This chain connects TRBV7-3 to TRBJ2-5; D uncertain. V dropped 8 bases and J dropped 4 bases, with 14 bases sitting between them. The V gene's germline CDR1 is SGHTA and CDR2 FQGTGA. The CDR3 sequence is 13 residues long. The DNA for the CDR3 is TGTGCCAGCTCTAGAGCTTTGGGAGAGACCCAGTACTTC. It yields the protein CASSRALGETQYF.

Written as DNA, the CDR3 is TGTGCCAGCAGTTCACAGGGAGGAAGGACTGAAGCTTTCTTT. The encoded protein is CASSSQGGRTEAFF. This chain joins TRBV12-3 or TRBV12-4 and TRBJ1-1, with D possibly being TRBD1 (6 bases). CDR3 size: 14 residues. The V end lost 4 bases, the J end lost 5 bases, and 14 bases lay between the germline ends.

In this sample, this clonotype turned up many times. V is TRBV5-1 and J is TRBJ2-7; D might be TRBD1 (5 bases). Germline lookup yields CDR1 SGHRS and CDR2 YFSETQ. The V end was cut by 4 bases, the J end by 3 bases, with 8 bases between. The CDR3 spans 12 residues. This CDR3 reads CASSADSYEQYF. The CDR3 DNA sequence: TGCGCCAGCAGCGCCGACAGCTACGAGCAGTACTTC.

The chain employs TRBV24-1 and TRBJ2-2; weak D call: TRBD2 (5 bases). Trimming stripped 4 bases from V and 5 bases from J, with 13 bases between. The CDR3 totals 15 residues. The germline gives CDR1 KGHDR, CDR2 SFDVKD. This CDR3 reads CATSDPRGPTGELFF. CDR3 in DNA: TGTGCCACCAGTGACCCCAGAGGGCCGACCGGGGAGCTGTTTTTT.

The rearrangement uses TRBV25-1 and TRBJ1-1; 11 bases agree with TRBD1. With 4 bases clipped from V and 1 base from J, the junction kept 5 bases outside the gene matches. Germline V gene lookup returns CDR1 MGHDK and CDR2 SYGVNS. The CDR3 is 16 amino acids. DNA for the CDR3: TGTGCCAGCAGTGCCGGACAGGGGGCAACGAACACTGAAGCTTTCTTT. Translated: CASSAGQGATNTEAFF.

The chain employs TRBV6-2 or TRBV6-3 and TRBJ2-2; the match to TRBD2 covers 9 bases. Germline V gene data show CDR1 as MNHEY and CDR2 as SVGEGT. Trimming took 6 bases from V and 7 from J; bases not matched to a gene: 6. The CDR3 is made up of 14 amino acids. CDR3 sequence reads: CASRAGGPGGELFF. The CDR3 DNA is TGTGCCAGCAGGGCGGGGGGGCCCGGCGGGGAGCTGTTTTTT.